These 25 T cell receptor beta chains were all obtained from the same sample, sequenced in a study of shared clonotypes between healthy human individuals. This table comes from immunoSEQ multiplex PCR, and its TCRdb copy is limited to in-frame clones, with some not included. The sample holds 2 million to 2.5 million clones, just over 90% seen once. Material: naive CD4+ T cells from PBMCs. Subset given: CD45RA+ positively selected. These receptors came from a man between 18 and 35 years old in good health. Some clones in this sample may be carry-over from other donors' samples.

The rearrangement links TRBV19 to TRBJ1-2; D possibly corresponds to TRBD1 (6 bases). The germline V and J ends were trimmed by 4 bases and 3 bases, with 12 bases remaining between them. The CDR3 is 14 amino acids. Germline V gives CDR1 LNHDA, CDR2 SQIVND (reference sequence). CDR3 nucleotide sequence: TGTGCCAGTAGTAAGGGACACGTTGACTATGGCTACACCTTC. Translating gives CASSKGHVDYGYTF. Looking up the rest from reference TRBV19 and TRBJ1-2 gives the full variable domain: DGGITQSPKYLFRKEGQNVTLSCEQNLNHDAMYWYRQDPGQGLRLIYYSQIVNDFQKGDIAEGYSVSREKKESFPLTVTSAQKNPTAFYLCASSKGHVDYGYTFGSGTRLTVV.

J is TRBJ1-1 and V is TRBV10-3; the D gene is possibly TRBD1 (6 bases). This CDR3 is built from 13 residues. Germline assignment: CDR1 ENHRY and CDR2 SYGVKD. The V and J ends lost 6 bases and 5 bases respectively, with 13 bases between them. CDR3 in amino acids: CAISPGQRTEAFF. CDR3 in DNA: TGTGCCATCAGCCCGGGACAAAGGACTGAAGCTTTCTTT.

This clone was counted once. The same CDR3 is also encoded by other DNA sequences in this sample. This chain uses TRBV5-1 with TRBJ2-3; D uncertain. Per the germline V gene, CDR1 is SGHRS and CDR2 is YFSETQ. V lost 5 bases to trimming and J lost 6 bases, with 13 bases between them. This CDR3 region has 13 residues. This CDR3 reads CASSLGPADTQYF. Written as DNA, the CDR3 is TGCGCCAGCAGTCTTGGTCCCGCGGATACGCAGTATTTT.

The chain carries TRBV7-2 and TRBJ2-1; 14 positions match TRBD2. This CDR3 spans 15 amino acids. V was clipped by 3 bases and J by 10 bases; unmatched bases: 5. The germline V gene has CDR1 SGHTA and CDR2 FQGNSA. The CDR3 nucleotides read TGTGCCAGCAGCTTCGGGACTAGCGGGAGTAGGGAGCAGTTCTTC. Protein sequence: CASSFGTSGSREQFF.

This chain uses TRBV23-1 with TRBJ2-2, with D possibly matching TRBD1 (6 bases). TRBV23-1 is filed as an ORF, its function uncertain. V lost 2 bases, J lost 0 bases, and 10 bases lay in between. The CDR3 length is 16 residues. This CDR3 reads CASSQPGQANTGELFF. The CDR3, as DNA: TGCGCCAGCAGTCAACCGGGACAAGCGAACACCGGGGAGCTGTTTTTT.

The table lists this clone with a count of one. V is TRBV30 and J is TRBJ2-7, with D possibly TRBD1 on 5 matching bases. The germline V gene encodes CDR1 GTSNPN and CDR2 SVGIG (reference sequence). V was cut by 4 bases and J by 1 base, with 8 bases left in between. The CDR3 sequence is 12 residues long. This CDR3 is CAWTDSSYEQYF. In DNA, the CDR3 is TGTGCCTGGACAGACAGTTCCTACGAGCAGTACTTC.

This chain links TRBV14 with TRBJ1-4; no reliable D call. Per the germline V gene, CDR1 is SGHDN and CDR2 is FVKESK. This CDR3 contains 16 residues. Trimming took 4 bases from V and 0 from J, leaving 12 bases between them. Here the CDR3 DNA reads TGTGCCAGCAGCCCCCGGCCGGCTTCAACTAATGAAAAACTGTTTTTT. It is translated as CASSPRPASTNEKLFF. The full variable domain, rest sourced from reference TRBV14 and TRBJ1-4, is EAGVTQFPSHSVIEKGQTVTLRCDPISGHDNLYWYRRVMGKEIKFLLHFVKESKQDESGMPNNRFLAERTGGTYSTLKVQPAELEDSGVYFCASSPRPASTNEKLFFGSGTQLSVL.

This rearrangement joins TRBV30 to TRBJ2-7; D gene unclear. In germline, CDR1 is GTSNPN, CDR2 SVGIG (reference sequence). Deletions cut 0 bases from V and 3 bases from J, with 6 bases between. This CDR3 spans 12 amino acids. The CDR3 region has the DNA TGTGCCTGGAGTGTTGTGGGCTACGAGCAGTACTTC. Its protein product is CAWSVVGYEQYF.

In DNA, the CDR3 is TGCGCCAGCAGCCGCCGTGCCGGACAGAACTACGAAGCTTTCTTT. Its protein is CASSRRAGQNYEAFF. The chain combines TRBV4-1 with TRBJ1-1; the D gene is possibly TRBD1 (6 bases). Germline lookup yields CDR1 MGHRA and CDR2 YSYEKL. Trimming removed 4 bases from V and 8 bases from J, with 20 bases in between. The CDR3 covers 15 residues.

The V gene is TRBV5-4, the J gene TRBJ2-3; 12 bases line up with TRBD2. CDR3 length: 16 amino acids. Germline V gene sequence: CDR1 SGHNT, CDR2 YYREEE (reference sequence). The V and J ends lost 1 base and 5 bases, in that order; junction bases with no gene match: 5. The CDR3 spells CASSLPSGRGLDTQYF. CDR3 nucleotide sequence: TGTGCCAGCAGCTTGCCTAGCGGGAGGGGCCTAGATACGCAGTATTTT. Looking up the rest from reference TRBV5-4 and TRBJ2-3 gives the full variable domain: ETGVTQSPTHLIKTRGQQVTLRCSSQSGHNTVSWYQQALGQGPQFIFQYYREEENGRGNFPPRFSGLQFPNYSSELNVNALELDDSALYLCASSLPSGRGLDTQYFGPGTRLTVL.

This chain joins TRBV27 and TRBJ2-1; a weak D match, TRBD1 (5 bases). V lost 8 bases and J lost 2, with 10 bases in between. The CDR3 has 13 amino acids. Germline V CDR1 and CDR2: MNHEY, SMNVEV (reference sequence). CDR3 loop: CASQGSTYNEQFF. The CDR3 DNA reads TGTGCCAGCCAGGGCAGTACCTACAATGAGCAGTTCTTC.

V and J are TRBV5-6 and TRBJ2-7; perhaps TRBD1 as D (6 bases). This CDR3 comprises 14 residues. Germline V gene data show CDR1 as SGHDT and CDR2 as YYEEEE. V shed 6 bases and J shed 1 base, with 14 bases lying between them. Here the CDR3 DNA reads TGTGCCAGCACGCGGCGAGGACAGTCCTACGAGCAGTACTTC. Protein sequence: CASTRRGQSYEQYF.

The J gene is TRBJ2-5, the V gene TRBV29-1, with a possible D match to TRBD2 (6 bases). Matching the DNA end better, TRBJ2-7 makes the J call doubtful. The CDR3 loop spans 12 amino acids. Germline lookup yields CDR1 SQVTM and CDR2 ANQGSEA. CDR3: CSARGPSYEQYF. CDR3 nucleotide sequence: TGCAGCGCGCGGGGACCGAGCTACGAGCAGTACTTC.

CDR3 sequence (DNA): TGTGCCAGCAAAACCGGGACGGCGAACACTGAAGCTTTCTTT. Amino acids: CASKTGTANTEAFF. The chain combines TRBV9 with TRBJ1-1, with a weak D call TRBD1 (5 bases). Germline V gives CDR1 SGDLS, CDR2 YYNGEE. The CDR3 consists of 14 residues. Trimming cost V 6 bases and J 1 base, with 13 bases left between them.

This clone was counted once. The chain employs TRBV4-1 and TRBJ2-4; either TRBD1 or TRBD2 may fit D (5 bases each). Germline V CDR1 and CDR2: MGHRA, YSYEKL. The CDR3 contains 20 residues. V lost 0 bases, J lost 0 bases, and 21 bases lay in between. CDR3 bases: TGCGCCAGCAGCCAAGAAGTAGGACTCAGGGTAACGCTAGCCAAAAACATTCAGTACTTC. This sequence encodes CASSQEVGLRVTLAKNIQYF.

Written as DNA, the CDR3 is TGTGCCAGCAGGAACGGCAGGGGTGGTGAGCAGTTCTTC. Its translation: CASRNGRGGEQFF. The chain carries TRBV6-1 and TRBJ2-1; D possibly corresponds to TRBD1 (6 bases). CDR1 is MNHNS, CDR2 SASEGT, per germline. Trimming left V 6 bases short and J 9 bases short, with 15 bases between. The CDR3 sequence is 13 residues long.

This clone was detected once. The chain couples TRBV6-1 to TRBJ2-7, with 7 nucleotides matching TRBD1. This CDR3 is built from 15 residues. With 2 bases clipped from V and 2 bases from J, the junction kept 6 bases outside the gene matches. Germline CDR1 and CDR2: MNHNS and SASEGT. CDR3 sequence reads: CASSEMTGLPYEQYF. The CDR3 nucleotides are TGTGCCAGCAGTGAAATGACAGGGCTCCCCTACGAGCAGTACTTC.

The chain uses TRBV2 and TRBJ2-2; 8 bases match TRBD1. Germline CDR1 reads SNHLY; CDR2 reads FYNNEI. The CDR3 is made up of 16 amino acids. J lost 5 bases, V lost 5 bases, and 10 bases had no gene match. CDR3 sequence reads: CASSTRPTGGTGELFF. The CDR3 DNA is TGTGCCAGCAGTACGCGCCCCACAGGGGGAACCGGGGAGCTGTTTTTT. Combining the CDR3 with reference TRBV2 and TRBJ2-2 gives the whole variable domain EPEVTQTPSHQVTQMGQEVILRCVPISNHLYFYWYRQILGQKVEFLVSFYNNEISEKSEIFDDQFSVERPDGSNFTLKIRSTKLEDSAMYFCASSTRPTGGTGELFFGEGSRLTVL.

CDR3 residues: CASSGGQVFPYEQYF. Here the CDR3 DNA reads TGTGCCAGCAGTGGCGGACAGGTCTTCCCCTACGAGCAGTACTTC. V usage is TRBV25-1 and J usage is TRBJ2-7; 7 bases agree with TRBD1. The CDR3 sequence is 15 residues long. V trimming: 4 bases; J trimming: 2 bases; junction bases outside the gene matches: 8. Germline CDR1 MGHDK, CDR2 SYGVNS.

The chain is built from TRBV28 and TRBJ1-5; no firm D call. Germline CDR1 reads MDHEN; CDR2 reads SYDVKM. Trimming took 5 bases from V and 4 from J, leaving 9 bases between them. The CDR3 has 13 residues. This chain's CDR3 is CASSRQANQPQHF. CDR3 nucleotides: TGTGCCAGCAGTCGGCAGGCGAATCAGCCCCAGCATTTT.

Comment on this clone: Other DNA sequences in the same sample also yield this CDR3. V gene TRBV7-2 combines with J gene TRBJ2-1; 13 nucleotides agree with TRBD2. Germline values: CDR1 SGHTA, CDR2 FQGNSA. Trimming took 1 base from V and 5 from J; bases not matched to a gene: 2. The CDR3 is made up of 16 amino acids. The chain's CDR3 is CASSLGLAGGHNEQFF. For the CDR3, the DNA is TGTGCCAGCAGCTTAGGACTAGCGGGAGGCCACAATGAGCAGTTCTTC.

The J gene is TRBJ2-7, the V gene TRBV14, with D perhaps TRBD1 (5 bases). The CDR3 is 18 residues long. The germline V gene encodes CDR1 SGHDN and CDR2 FVKESK. The V gene lost 6 bases and the J gene lost 5 bases, with 29 bases spanning the gap. CDR3 loop: CASSGRWQGAVWSHEQYF. The CDR3 DNA reads TGTGCCAGCAGTGGCCGGTGGCAGGGTGCGGTATGGTCCCACGAGCAGTACTTC.

V and J are TRBV5-1 and TRBJ2-3, with unresolved D. Per germline, CDR1 SGHRS and CDR2 YFSETQ. This CDR3 region has 14 residues. Trimming left V 1 base short and J 6 bases short, with 12 bases between. The chain's CDR3 is CASSLMDHGDTQYF. DNA of the CDR3: TGCGCCAGCAGCTTGATGGACCATGGGGATACGCAGTATTTT.

The rearrangement joins TRBV7-7 to TRBJ2-2; possible D gene TRBD2, 7 bases. The CDR3 is 15 amino acids. V was shortened by 5 bases and J by 6 bases, with 16 bases between the two germline ends. Looked up from germline, CDR1 is SSHAT and CDR2 is FNYEAQ (reference sequence). The CDR3 DNA follows: TGTGCCAGCAGCCCCCTTGGGGGGGCTCCCGGGGAGCTGTTTTTT. Translation: CASSPLGGAPGELFF.

On this clone: Other nucleotide sequences from this sample produce the same CDR3. The V call is TRBV5-4, the J call TRBJ1-1, with D possibly TRBD1 on 6 matching bases. V lost 0 bases, J lost 6 bases, and 9 bases lay in between. The V gene's germline CDR1 is SGHNT and CDR2 YYREEE (reference sequence). The CDR3 is made up of 13 amino acids. CDR3 region: CASSLEQGSEAFF. The CDR3 DNA sequence: TGTGCCAGCAGCTTGGAACAGGGATCTGAAGCTTTCTTT.